This is a list of T cell receptor beta chains from one sample in a study of blood T cell repertoires in COVID-19. Repertoires were generated with immunoSEQ multiplex PCR, while TCRdb's copy carries only in-frame clones and drops some. The table lists fewer than 400,000 clones, about nine tenths of them singletons. Sequenced input: PBMCs or T cells enriched from blood (not recorded which). The receptors shown here come from a woman in her twenties or thirties who had recovered from COVID-19. Both conserved end residues are part of each CDR3. A D gene is named only where the DNA matches it firmly. The size of a clone is reported for some rows only, either as once, few or many, or as a class for expanded clones.

abundance: NA; j_gene: TRBJ2-1; d_gene: TRBD2; v_gene: TRBV7-3; len: 17; CDR3nt: TGTGCCAGCAGCCCTTCTCGACTAGCGGGGGGGAACAATGAGCAGTTCTTC; CDR3aa: CASSPSRLAGGNNEQFF
abundance: NA; j_gene: TRBJ1-1; d_gene: NA; v_gene: TRBV2; len: 13; CDR3nt: TGTGCCAGCAGTGCCGGGGGAAACACTGAAGCTTTCTTT; CDR3aa: CASSAGGNTEAFF
abundance: NA; j_gene: TRBJ2-1; d_gene: TRBD2; v_gene: TRBV27; len: 16; CDR3nt: TGTGCCAGCAGTTTATCGTCTAGCGGCTCCTACAATGAGCAGTTCTTC; CDR3aa: CASSLSSSGSYNEQFF
abundance: NA; j_gene: TRBJ1-6; d_gene: NA; v_gene: TRBV6-5; len: 13; CDR3nt: TGTGCCAGTCGAGCGGGGGGCGATTCACCCCTCCACTTT; CDR3aa: CASRAGGDSPLHF
abundance: NA; j_gene: TRBJ1-5; d_gene: TRBD1; v_gene: TRBV28; len: 16; CDR3nt: TGTGCCAGCAGTCAACACAGGGGATCGGGCAATCAGCCCCAGCATTTT; CDR3aa: CASSQHRGSGNQPQHF
abundance: NA; j_gene: TRBJ2-7; d_gene: TRBD1; v_gene: TRBV30; len: 13; CDR3nt: TGTGCCTGGAGGGGACAGGTTGCCTACGAGCAGTACTTC; CDR3aa: CAWRGQVAYEQYF
abundance: NA; j_gene: TRBJ2-7; d_gene: NA; v_gene: TRBV6-5; len: 13; CDR3nt: TGTGCCAGCAGTCTCGGGGGCTCCTACGAGCAGTACTTC; CDR3aa: CASSLGGSYEQYF
abundance: NA; j_gene: TRBJ2-1; d_gene: TRBD1; v_gene: TRBV18; len: 14; CDR3nt: TGTGCCAGCTCACGACAGGGCGGTCCCAATGAGCAGTTCTTC; CDR3aa: CASSRQGGPNEQFF
abundance: NA; j_gene: TRBJ1-1; d_gene: NA; v_gene: TRBV2; len: 14; CDR3nt: TGTGCCACCAAGATTACGGACAGGAACACTGAAGCTTTCTTT; CDR3aa: CATKITDRNTEAFF
abundance: NA; j_gene: TRBJ2-7; d_gene: TRBD1; v_gene: TRBV27; len: 14; CDR3nt: TGTGCCAGCGGGTACCGGGACAGCTTCTACGAGCAGTACTTC; CDR3aa: CASGYRDSFYEQYF
abundance: NA; j_gene: TRBJ2-2; d_gene: NA; v_gene: TRBV7-9; len: 12; CDR3nt: TGTGCCAGCAGCACGGACTTGTGGGAGCTGTTTTTT; CDR3aa: CASSTDLWELFF
abundance: once; j_gene: TRBJ2-7; d_gene: NA; v_gene: TRBV25-1; len: 15; CDR3nt: TGTGCCAGCAGTGCCGAACGGGGGACAGCCTACGAGCAGTACTTC; CDR3aa: CASSAERGTAYEQYF
abundance: NA; j_gene: TRBJ1-1; d_gene: TRBD1; v_gene: TRBV7-8; len: 14; CDR3nt: TGTGCCAGCAGCTGGGACAGGATAGGTACTGAAGCTTTCTTT; CDR3aa: CASSWDRIGTEAFF
abundance: NA; j_gene: TRBJ1-6; d_gene: TRBD1; v_gene: TRBV4-1; len: 16; CDR3nt: TGCGCCAGCAGCCAGTACCGGGACAGTGATAATTCACCCCTCCACTTT; CDR3aa: CASSQYRDSDNSPLHF
abundance: NA; j_gene: TRBJ1-1; d_gene: TRBD1; v_gene: TRBV18; len: 14; CDR3nt: TGTGCCAGCTCAACGACAGGGGGGGGGACTGAAGCTTTCTTT; CDR3aa: CASSTTGGGTEAFF
abundance: NA; j_gene: TRBJ2-7; d_gene: TRBD1; v_gene: TRBV5-1; len: 14; CDR3nt: TGCGCCAGCAGCTTGGGTGGGACAGTGTACGAGCAGTACTTC; CDR3aa: CASSLGGTVYEQYF
abundance: NA; j_gene: TRBJ1-4; d_gene: NA; v_gene: TRBV7-8; len: 14; CDR3nt: TGTGCCAGCAATTTCGGACAGCTAAATGAAAAACTGTTTTTT; CDR3aa: CASNFGQLNEKLFF
abundance: NA; j_gene: TRBJ1-2; d_gene: NA; v_gene: TRBV6-1; len: 14; CDR3nt: TGTGCCAGCAGTGAAGGACAGCGAATATATGGCTACACCTTC; CDR3aa: CASSEGQRIYGYTF
abundance: NA; j_gene: TRBJ2-1; d_gene: TRBD1; v_gene: TRBV4-2; len: 15; CDR3nt: TGTGCCAGCAGCCAGGTTGACAGGGATGCCGGTGAGCAGTTCTTC; CDR3aa: CASSQVDRDAGEQFF
abundance: NA; j_gene: TRBJ1-4; d_gene: NA; v_gene: TRBV10-3; len: 16; CDR3nt: TGTGCCATCAGTGAAGCACAGGGTGTAACTAATGAAAAACTGTTTTTT; CDR3aa: CAISEAQGVTNEKLFF
abundance: NA; j_gene: TRBJ2-7; d_gene: TRBD1; v_gene: TRBV5-1; len: 13; CDR3nt: TGCGCCAGCAGCTTCGGGACAGATGACGAGCAGTACTTC; CDR3aa: CASSFGTDDEQYF
abundance: few; j_gene: TRBJ2-7; d_gene: TRBD1; v_gene: TRBV11-2; len: 15; CDR3nt: TGTGCCAGCAGCGAAGGGACAGGGTTGACCTACGAGCAGTACTTC; CDR3aa: CASSEGTGLTYEQYF
abundance: NA; j_gene: TRBJ1-1; d_gene: NA; v_gene: TRBV20-1; len: 11; CDR3nt: TGCGTCCTTGAGGAAAACACTGAAGCTTTCTTT; CDR3aa: CVLEENTEAFF
abundance: NA; j_gene: TRBJ1-1; d_gene: NA; v_gene: TRBV12-3/TRBV12-4; len: 13; CDR3nt: TGTGCCAGCCGATCACGGGTTAGGACTGAAGCTTTCTTT; CDR3aa: CASRSRVRTEAFF
abundance: NA; j_gene: TRBJ2-1; d_gene: NA; v_gene: TRBV12-5; len: 16; CDR3nt: TGTGCTAGTGGGACTAGACTTTCTAGCTCCTACAATGAGCAGTTCTTC; CDR3aa: CASGTRLSSSYNEQFF
abundance: NA; j_gene: TRBJ1-3; d_gene: TRBD1; v_gene: TRBV10-2; len: 15; CDR3nt: TGCGCCAGCAGTTATGACAGGGCGTCTGGAAACACCATATATTTT; CDR3aa: CASSYDRASGNTIYF
abundance: NA; j_gene: TRBJ1-2; d_gene: TRBD1; v_gene: TRBV3-1/TRBV3-2; len: 18; CDR3nt: TGTGCCAGCAGCCAGAAAAGGAGGTGGGACAGGGTAGAGTCCGGCTACACCTTC; CDR3aa: CASSQKRRWDRVESGYTF
abundance: NA; j_gene: TRBJ1-2; d_gene: TRBD1; v_gene: TRBV7-9; len: 15; CDR3nt: TGTGCCAGCAGCGCCCCGGGACAGTTAAACTATGGCTACACCTTC; CDR3aa: CASSAPGQLNYGYTF
abundance: NA; j_gene: TRBJ1-1; d_gene: NA; v_gene: TRBV5-1; len: 13; CDR3nt: TGCGCCAGCAGCCGGCGGAGGGAAACTGAAGCTTTCTTT; CDR3aa: CASSRRRETEAFF
abundance: once; j_gene: TRBJ1-6; d_gene: NA; v_gene: TRBV7-8; len: 14; CDR3nt: TGTGCCAGCAGCCTGGCGGGGGGGATTGAACCCCTCCACTTT; CDR3aa: CASSLAGGIEPLHF
abundance: NA; j_gene: TRBJ1-5; d_gene: NA; v_gene: TRBV7-9; len: 12; CDR3nt: TGTGCCAGCAGCCCCACGGGGGGGGCCCAGCATTTT; CDR3aa: CASSPTGGAQHF
abundance: NA; j_gene: TRBJ2-1; d_gene: TRBD1; v_gene: TRBV10-3; len: 15; CDR3nt: TGTGCCATCAGGCAGGACAGGGGACTTTACAATGAGCAGTTCTTC; CDR3aa: CAIRQDRGLYNEQFF
abundance: NA; j_gene: TRBJ2-7; d_gene: NA; v_gene: TRBV6-2/TRBV6-3; len: 15; CDR3nt: TGTGCCAGCAGCCTAGGACAGCCCCTGTCCTACGAGCAGTACTTC; CDR3aa: CASSLGQPLSYEQYF
abundance: NA; j_gene: TRBJ1-1; d_gene: NA; v_gene: TRBV20-1; len: 15; CDR3nt: TGCAGTGCTAGTCCAGGGAATAGTCGGAACACTGAAGCTTTCTTT; CDR3aa: CSASPGNSRNTEAFF
abundance: NA; j_gene: TRBJ1-2; d_gene: TRBD1; v_gene: TRBV14; len: 13; CDR3nt: TGTGCCTCCTCCGGACAGGGGGCGCCCGGCTACACCTTC; CDR3aa: CASSGQGAPGYTF
abundance: NA; j_gene: TRBJ2-1; d_gene: TRBD2; v_gene: TRBV7-2; len: 16; CDR3nt: TGTGCCAGCAATCTACTAGCGGGGAGCTCCTACAATGAGCAGTTCTTC; CDR3aa: CASNLLAGSSYNEQFF
abundance: few; j_gene: TRBJ1-5; d_gene: NA; v_gene: TRBV28; len: 15; CDR3nt: TGTGCCAGCAGTTTCCCAAACTCGATAAATCAGCCCCAGCATTTT; CDR3aa: CASSFPNSINQPQHF
abundance: NA; j_gene: TRBJ1-2; d_gene: TRBD1; v_gene: TRBV25-1; len: 14; CDR3nt: TGTGCCAGCAGTGATTCAGGGGGCGGCTATGGCTACACCTTC; CDR3aa: CASSDSGGGYGYTF
abundance: NA; j_gene: TRBJ1-1; d_gene: NA; v_gene: TRBV7-3; len: 14; CDR3nt: TGTGCCAGCAGCCAGAACTCAGGGGTTACTGAAGCTTTCTTT; CDR3aa: CASSQNSGVTEAFF
abundance: NA; j_gene: TRBJ2-7; d_gene: TRBD2; v_gene: TRBV7-8; len: 14; CDR3nt: TGTGCCAGCAGCTCCTTAGCGGGGGTATACGAGCAGTACTTC; CDR3aa: CASSSLAGVYEQYF
abundance: NA; j_gene: TRBJ2-3; d_gene: TRBD1; v_gene: TRBV9; len: 15; CDR3nt: TGTGCCAGCAGCGTAGCCGGGACAGGCATTGATACGCAGTATTTT; CDR3aa: CASSVAGTGIDTQYF
abundance: NA; j_gene: TRBJ2-1; d_gene: NA; v_gene: TRBV25-1; len: 16; CDR3nt: TGTGCCAGCAGTGATTTTCTAGGGAGCTCCTACAATGAGCAGTTCTTC; CDR3aa: CASSDFLGSSYNEQFF
abundance: NA; j_gene: TRBJ2-1; d_gene: TRBD1; v_gene: TRBV25-1; len: 15; CDR3nt: TGTGCCAGCAGTGAATTTCAGGGGGCGTTAAATGAGCAGTTCTTC; CDR3aa: CASSEFQGALNEQFF
abundance: once; j_gene: TRBJ2-3; d_gene: TRBD1; v_gene: TRBV6-2/TRBV6-3; len: 17; CDR3nt: TGTGCCAGCAGTTACTCGTCAGACAGGGCGAACACAGATACGCAGTATTTT; CDR3aa: CASSYSSDRANTDTQYF
abundance: NA; j_gene: TRBJ2-1; d_gene: TRBD1; v_gene: TRBV27; len: 15; CDR3nt: TGTGCCAGCAGTCCGGACAGGGGGCGCAACAATGAGCAGTTCTTC; CDR3aa: CASSPDRGRNNEQFF
abundance: NA; j_gene: TRBJ2-2; d_gene: NA; v_gene: TRBV5-1; len: 18; CDR3nt: TGCGCCAGCAGCTTGGATCAAACAGGAGGGCTGGGCACCGGGGAGCTGTTTTTT; CDR3aa: CASSLDQTGGLGTGELFF
abundance: NA; j_gene: TRBJ1-2; d_gene: NA; v_gene: TRBV6-6; len: 13; CDR3nt: TGTGCCAGCAGACCCGGGGTTAACTATGGCTACACCTTC; CDR3aa: CASRPGVNYGYTF
abundance: NA; j_gene: TRBJ1-1; d_gene: TRBD1; v_gene: TRBV2; len: 14; CDR3nt: TGTGCCAGCAACCCTAGACAGGGTACCACTGAAGCTTTCTTT; CDR3aa: CASNPRQGTTEAFF
abundance: few; j_gene: TRBJ2-7; d_gene: TRBD1; v_gene: TRBV18; len: 13; CDR3nt: TGTGCCAGCTCAAACAGGGGCGCCTACGAGCAGTACTTC; CDR3aa: CASSNRGAYEQYF
abundance: few; j_gene: TRBJ2-7; d_gene: TRBD1; v_gene: TRBV27; len: 16; CDR3nt: TGTGCCAGCAGGCCTTTGGTGGACAGGGTGTCCTACGAGCAGTACTTC; CDR3aa: CASRPLVDRVSYEQYF
abundance: NA; j_gene: TRBJ2-7; d_gene: NA; v_gene: TRBV28; len: 18; CDR3nt: TGTGCCAGCAGTTTATTGAGCGGTACTTCCAAAAGCTCCTACGAGCAGTACTTC; CDR3aa: CASSLLSGTSKSSYEQYF
abundance: NA; j_gene: TRBJ2-5; d_gene: TRBD2; v_gene: TRBV10-3; len: 15; CDR3nt: TGTGCCATCAGTGACTTAGGCGGGGGGGCCGGGACCCAGTACTTC; CDR3aa: CAISDLGGGAGTQYF
abundance: NA; j_gene: TRBJ2-2; d_gene: NA; v_gene: TRBV7-3; len: 16; CDR3nt: TGTGCCAGCAGCTTAATAGGTCAGGGAGGTACCGGGGAGCTGTTTTTT; CDR3aa: CASSLIGQGGTGELFF
abundance: once; j_gene: TRBJ2-2; d_gene: NA; v_gene: TRBV9; len: 16; CDR3nt: TGTGCCAGCAGCGTAATACAGGGCCGGAACACCGGGGAGCTGTTTTTT; CDR3aa: CASSVIQGRNTGELFF